Presented here are 9 T cell receptor beta chains from one specimen sequenced in a study of blood T cells in healthy people across ages. Primers used in a second PCR of about 7 to 12 cycles were a sample-barcoded 5' primer and a J-beta primer mix. TCRdb ran MiXCR on the 5' RACE reads and lists one entry per CDR3 protein. This table holds 1.5 million or so distinct CDR3 sequences, roughly 45% found once. The sample was blood. Every receptor here comes from a woman under 30 in good health.

The chain is built from TRBV6-1 and TRBJ2-3; D may be TRBD2 (5 bases). The V and J ends lost 1 base and 4 bases respectively, with 18 bases between them. CDR3 length: 17 residues. CDR1 and CDR2 from the germline V gene are MNHNS and SASEGT. This chain's CDR3 is CASSEEGGLSFPDTQYF. CDR3 in DNA: TGTGCCAGCAGTGAAGAAGGCGGACTCTCCTTCCCAGATACGCAGTATTTT.

This clonotype was seen a handful of times. This rearrangement joins TRBV12-3 or TRBV12-4 to TRBJ2-7; D is perhaps TRBD1 (5 bases). Trimming took off 5 bases at V and 3 bases at J, with 11 bases between the two ends. The CDR3 length is 13 residues. The CDR3, as DNA: TGTGCCAGCAGTGAGCAGGGAATCTACGAGCAGTACTTC. It translates to CASSEQGIYEQYF.

The chain has TRBV28 and TRBJ2-5, with TRBD1 matching 9 bases. The CDR3 totals 14 residues. With V trimmed by 6 bases and J by 11 bases, 13 bases remained unmatched. Germline CDR1 MDHEN, CDR2 SYDVKM. The CDR3 nucleotides read TGTGCCAGCAGCCGTCCCGGGACAGGGTTTGAGCAGTACTTC. Protein: CASSRPGTGFEQYF. Filled out from reference TRBV28 and TRBJ2-5, the complete variable domain reads DVKVTQSSRYLVKRTGEKVFLECVQDMDHENMFWYRQDPGLGLRLIYFSYDVKMKEKGDIPEGYSVSREKKERFSLILESASTNQTSMYLCASSRPGTGFEQYFGPGTRLLVL.

The J gene is TRBJ1-5, the V gene TRBV11-2; D not resolved. The CDR3 extends over 13 amino acids. Trimming took 5 bases from V and 5 from J, leaving 10 bases between them. CDR1 is SGHAT, CDR2 FQNNGV, per germline. CDR3 amino acids: CASSVGLDQPQHF. For the CDR3, the DNA is TGTGCCAGCAGCGTGGGTTTGGATCAGCCCCAGCATTTT.

This clonotype was counted a few times. The chain carries TRBV28 and TRBJ2-5, with D possibly being TRBD2 (5 bases). The ends were cut back, 3 bases at V and 5 bases at J, with 13 bases in the middle. This CDR3 has 14 amino acids. The germline V gene has CDR1 MDHEN and CDR2 SYDVKM. This chain's CDR3 is CASSLDSVWETQYF. The DNA of the CDR3 is TGTGCCAGCAGTTTGGACTCCGTCTGGGAGACCCAGTACTTC. The full variable domain, its missing parts supplied by reference TRBV28 and TRBJ2-5, is DVKVTQSSRYLVKRTGEKVFLECVQDMDHENMFWYRQDPGLGLRLIYFSYDVKMKEKGDIPEGYSVSREKKERFSLILESASTNQTSMYLCASSLDSVWETQYFGPGTRLLVL.

Comment on this clonotype: The junction departs from the called germline gene at one end, perhaps through a read error. This chain connects TRBV6-2 or TRBV6-3 to TRBJ2-2, with D tentatively TRBD2 (6 bases). Per the germline V gene, CDR1 is MNHEY and CDR2 is SVGEGT. This CDR3 region has 13 residues. Here the CDR3 DNA reads TGTGCCAGCAGTTCCCAGTGGATCGGGGGGCTGTTTTTT. Amino acid sequence: CASSSQWIGGLFF.

V and J are TRBV12-3 or TRBV12-4 and TRBJ1-1, with no clear D. The CDR3 is 17 amino acids. V lost 7 bases, J lost 1 base, and 22 bases lay in between. CDR3 region: CASTFREAIGSNTEAFF. The CDR3 nucleotides are TGTGCCAGCACCTTCCGGGAGGCTATAGGGTCGAACACTGAAGCTTTCTTT.

This clonotype has only a few counts. The V gene is TRBV10-3, the J gene TRBJ2-5; 8 bases match TRBD1. The length of the CDR3 is 14 residues. Germline trimming cut 8 bases from V and 3 bases from J; bases unmatched to any gene: 8. From germline, CDR1 is ENHRY and CDR2 SYGVKD. CDR3 region: CAIRSDRVEETQYF. The CDR3 region has the DNA TGTGCCATCCGATCGGACAGGGTGGAAGAGACCCAGTACTTC.

The rearrangement joins TRBV7-2 to TRBJ2-2, with 9 bases fitting TRBD2. This CDR3 contains 16 residues. Germline V gene sequence: CDR1 SGHTA, CDR2 FQGNSA. Unmatched junction bases numbered 12, after V lost 5 bases and J lost 8 bases. CDR3 loop: CASSPAGGRRAGELFF. The CDR3 DNA sequence: TGTGCCAGCAGCCCCGCGGGGGGGAGAAGAGCTGGGGAGCTGTTTTTT.